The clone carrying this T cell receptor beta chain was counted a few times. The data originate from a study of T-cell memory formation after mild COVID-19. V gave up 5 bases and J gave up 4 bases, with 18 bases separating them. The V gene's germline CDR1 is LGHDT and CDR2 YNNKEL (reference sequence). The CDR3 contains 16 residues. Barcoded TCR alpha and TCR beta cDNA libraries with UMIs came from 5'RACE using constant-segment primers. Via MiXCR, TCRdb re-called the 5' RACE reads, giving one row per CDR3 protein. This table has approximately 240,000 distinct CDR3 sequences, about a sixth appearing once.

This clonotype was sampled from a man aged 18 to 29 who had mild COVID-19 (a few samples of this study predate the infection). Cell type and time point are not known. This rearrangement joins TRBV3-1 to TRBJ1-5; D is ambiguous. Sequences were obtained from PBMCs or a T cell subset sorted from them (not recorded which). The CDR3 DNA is TGTGCCAGCAGCAACAGCAATGGCAGGAGGAATCAGCCCCAGCATTTT. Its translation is CASSNSNGRRNQPQHF.